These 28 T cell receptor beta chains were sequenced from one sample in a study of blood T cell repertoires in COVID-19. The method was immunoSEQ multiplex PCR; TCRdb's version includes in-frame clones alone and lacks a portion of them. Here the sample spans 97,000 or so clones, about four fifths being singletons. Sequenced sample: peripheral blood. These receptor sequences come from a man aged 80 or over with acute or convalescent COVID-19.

CDR3 region: CASSLGRTGVLVPETQYF. CDR3 nucleotides: TGCGCCAGCAGCTTGGGTAGGACAGGGGTTTTGGTTCCAGAGACCCAGTACTTC. This sequence joins TRBV5-1 and TRBJ2-5, with TRBD1 identical over 9 bases. CDR3 length equals 18 residues. V dropped 0 bases and J dropped 4; count of bases not matched to a gene: 13. Germline lookup yields CDR1 SGHRS and CDR2 YFSETQ.

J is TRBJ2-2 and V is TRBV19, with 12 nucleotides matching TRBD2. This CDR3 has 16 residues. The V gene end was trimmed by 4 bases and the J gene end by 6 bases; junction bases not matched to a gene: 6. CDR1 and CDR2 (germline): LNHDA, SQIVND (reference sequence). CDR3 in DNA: TGTGCCAGTAGTACTACTAGCGGGGGGCGGTCCGGGGAGCTGTTTTTT. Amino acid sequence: CASSTTSGGRSGELFF.

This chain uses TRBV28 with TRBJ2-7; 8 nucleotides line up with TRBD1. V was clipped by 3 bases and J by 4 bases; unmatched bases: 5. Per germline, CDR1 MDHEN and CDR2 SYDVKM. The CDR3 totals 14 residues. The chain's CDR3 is CASSFWTGIYEQYF. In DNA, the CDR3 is TGTGCCAGCAGTTTCTGGACAGGGATATACGAGCAGTACTTC.

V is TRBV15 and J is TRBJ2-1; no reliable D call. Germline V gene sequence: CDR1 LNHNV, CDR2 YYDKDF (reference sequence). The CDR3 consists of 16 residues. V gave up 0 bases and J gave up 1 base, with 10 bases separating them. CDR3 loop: CATSRDRARSYNEQFF. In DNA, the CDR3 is TGTGCCACCAGCAGAGATCGAGCTAGATCCTACAATGAGCAGTTCTTC. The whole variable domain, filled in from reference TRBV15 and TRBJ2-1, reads DAMVIQNPRYQVTQFGKPVTLSCSQTLNHNVMYWYQQKSSQAPKLLFHYYDKDFNNEADTPDNFQSRRPNTSFCFLDIRSPGLGDTAMYLCATSRDRARSYNEQFFGPGTRLTVL.

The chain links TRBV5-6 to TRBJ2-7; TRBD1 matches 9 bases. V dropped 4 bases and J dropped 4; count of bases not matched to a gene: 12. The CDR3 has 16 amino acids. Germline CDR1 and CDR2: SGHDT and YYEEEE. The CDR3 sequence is CASSPTTGGKSYEQYF. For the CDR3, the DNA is TGTGCCAGCAGCCCTACTACAGGGGGCAAGAGTTACGAGCAGTACTTC.

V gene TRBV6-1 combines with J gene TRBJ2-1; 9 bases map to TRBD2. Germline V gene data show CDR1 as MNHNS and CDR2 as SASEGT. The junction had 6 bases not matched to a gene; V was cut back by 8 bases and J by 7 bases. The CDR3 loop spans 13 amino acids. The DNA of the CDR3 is TGTGCCAGCGTGGCGGGAGGGATAAATGAGCAGTTCTTC. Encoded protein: CASVAGGINEQFF.

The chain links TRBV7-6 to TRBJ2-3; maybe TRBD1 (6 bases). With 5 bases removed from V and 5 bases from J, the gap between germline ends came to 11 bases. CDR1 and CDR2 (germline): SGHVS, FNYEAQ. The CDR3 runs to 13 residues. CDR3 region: CASSLIRGDTQYF. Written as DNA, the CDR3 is TGTGCCAGCAGCCTGATCAGGGGAGATACGCAGTATTTT.

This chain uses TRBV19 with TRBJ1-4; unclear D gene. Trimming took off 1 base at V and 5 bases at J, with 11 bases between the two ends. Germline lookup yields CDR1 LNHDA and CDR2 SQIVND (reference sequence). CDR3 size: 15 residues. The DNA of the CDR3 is TGTGCCAGTAGTATAGGAGGGCAGAGAAATGAAAAACTGTTTTTT. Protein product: CASSIGGQRNEKLFF.

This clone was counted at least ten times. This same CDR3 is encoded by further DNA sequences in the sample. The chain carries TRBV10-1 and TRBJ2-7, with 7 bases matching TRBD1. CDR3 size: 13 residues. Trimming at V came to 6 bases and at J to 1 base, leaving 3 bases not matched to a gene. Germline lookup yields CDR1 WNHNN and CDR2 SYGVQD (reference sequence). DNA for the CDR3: TGCGCCAGCAGAAGACAGGGATCCTACGAGCAGTACTTC. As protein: CASRRQGSYEQYF.

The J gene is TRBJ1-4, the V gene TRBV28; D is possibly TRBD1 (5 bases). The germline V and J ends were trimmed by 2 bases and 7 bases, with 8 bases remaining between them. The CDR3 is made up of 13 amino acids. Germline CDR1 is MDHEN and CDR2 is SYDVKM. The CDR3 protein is CASSLARVEKLFF. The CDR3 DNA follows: TGTGCCAGCAGTTTAGCCAGGGTTGAAAAACTGTTTTTT.

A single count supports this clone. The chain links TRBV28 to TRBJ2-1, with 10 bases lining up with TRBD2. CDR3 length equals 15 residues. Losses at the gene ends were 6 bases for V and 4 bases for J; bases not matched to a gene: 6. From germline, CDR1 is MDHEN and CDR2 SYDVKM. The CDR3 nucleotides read TGTGCCAGCAGAGCGGGGGGGCCCCCTTACAATGAGCAGTTCTTC. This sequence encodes CASRAGGPPYNEQFF. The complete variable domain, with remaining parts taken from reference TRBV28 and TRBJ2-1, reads DVKVTQSSRYLVKRTGEKVFLECVQDMDHENMFWYRQDPGLGLRLIYFSYDVKMKEKGDIPEGYSVSREKKERFSLILESASTNQTSMYLCASRAGGPPYNEQFFGPGTRLTVL.

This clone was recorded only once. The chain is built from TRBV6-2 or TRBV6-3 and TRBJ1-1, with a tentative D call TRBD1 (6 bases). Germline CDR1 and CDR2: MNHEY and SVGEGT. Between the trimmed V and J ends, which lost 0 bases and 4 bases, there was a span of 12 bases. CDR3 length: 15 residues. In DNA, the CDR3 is TGTGCCAGCAGTTACTCGCACAGGGCTGCCACTGAAGCTTTCTTT. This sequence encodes CASSYSHRAATEAFF.

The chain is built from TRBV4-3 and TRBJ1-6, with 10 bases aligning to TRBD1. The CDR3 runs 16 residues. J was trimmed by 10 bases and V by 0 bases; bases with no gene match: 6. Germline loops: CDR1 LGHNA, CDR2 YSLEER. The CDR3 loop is CASSQDTGQGFSPLHF. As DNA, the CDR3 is TGCGCCAGCAGCCAAGATACGGGACAGGGGTTCTCACCCCTCCACTTT.

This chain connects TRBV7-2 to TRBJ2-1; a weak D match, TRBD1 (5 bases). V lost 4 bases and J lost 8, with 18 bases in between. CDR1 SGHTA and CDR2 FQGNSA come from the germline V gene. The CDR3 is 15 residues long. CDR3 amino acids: CASSSSDTRPDEQFF. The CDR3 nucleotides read TGTGCCAGCAGCTCCTCGGACACCAGGCCCGATGAGCAGTTCTTC. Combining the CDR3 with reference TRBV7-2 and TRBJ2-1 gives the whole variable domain GAGVSQSPSNKVTEKGKDVELRCDPISGHTALYWYRQSLGQGLEFLIYFQGNSAPDKSGLPSDRFSAERTGGSVSTLTIQRTQQEDSAVYLCASSSSDTRPDEQFFGPGTRLTVL.

DNA of the CDR3: TGTGCCAGCAGGAGGGGCCGGGGGGGGAATGAAAAACTGTTTTTT. Translating gives CASRRGRGGNEKLFF. The rearrangement links TRBV2 to TRBJ1-4; weak D call: TRBD1 (5 bases). CDR1 and CDR2 (germline): SNHLY, FYNNEI. V lost 6 bases and J lost 5, with 16 bases in between. The CDR3 spans 15 residues.

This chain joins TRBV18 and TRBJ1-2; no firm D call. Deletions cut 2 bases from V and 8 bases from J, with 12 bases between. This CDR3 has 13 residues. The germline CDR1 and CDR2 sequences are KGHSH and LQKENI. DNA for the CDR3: TGTGCCAGCTCACCAATCCAGGATGGGGGCTACACCTTC. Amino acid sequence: CASSPIQDGGYTF.

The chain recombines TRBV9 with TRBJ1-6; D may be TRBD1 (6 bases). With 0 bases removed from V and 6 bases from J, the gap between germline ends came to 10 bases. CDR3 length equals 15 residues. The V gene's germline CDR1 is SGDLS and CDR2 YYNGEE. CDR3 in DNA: TGTGCCAGCAGCGTAGGGGGGCCGGGTAATTCACCCCTCCACTTT. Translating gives CASSVGGPGNSPLHF.

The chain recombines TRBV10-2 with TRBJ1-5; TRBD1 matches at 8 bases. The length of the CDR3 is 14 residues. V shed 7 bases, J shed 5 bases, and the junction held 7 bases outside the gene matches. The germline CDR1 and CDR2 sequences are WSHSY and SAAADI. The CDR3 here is CASNDRGSDQPQHF. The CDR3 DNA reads TGCGCCAGCAATGACAGGGGATCCGATCAGCCCCAGCATTTT.

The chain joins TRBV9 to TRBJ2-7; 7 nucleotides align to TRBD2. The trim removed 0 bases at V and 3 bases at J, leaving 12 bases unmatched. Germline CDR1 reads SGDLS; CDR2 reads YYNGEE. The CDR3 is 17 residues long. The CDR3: CASSVAGDGGLGYEQYF. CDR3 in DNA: TGTGCCAGCAGCGTAGCGGGGGACGGGGGGTTAGGCTACGAGCAGTACTTC.

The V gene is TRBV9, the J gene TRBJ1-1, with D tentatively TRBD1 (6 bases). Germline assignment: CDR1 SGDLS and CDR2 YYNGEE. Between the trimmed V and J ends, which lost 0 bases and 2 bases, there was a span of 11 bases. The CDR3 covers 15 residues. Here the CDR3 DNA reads TGTGCCAGCAGCGTAGCTTCACAGGGAAACACTGAAGCTTTCTTT. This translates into CASSVASQGNTEAFF.

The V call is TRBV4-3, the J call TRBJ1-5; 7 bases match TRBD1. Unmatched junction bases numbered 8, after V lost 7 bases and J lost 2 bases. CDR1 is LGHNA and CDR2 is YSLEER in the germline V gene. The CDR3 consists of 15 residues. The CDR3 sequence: CASKFQGGCNQPQHF. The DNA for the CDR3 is TGCGCCAGCAAATTCCAGGGGGGTTGCAATCAGCCCCAGCATTTT.

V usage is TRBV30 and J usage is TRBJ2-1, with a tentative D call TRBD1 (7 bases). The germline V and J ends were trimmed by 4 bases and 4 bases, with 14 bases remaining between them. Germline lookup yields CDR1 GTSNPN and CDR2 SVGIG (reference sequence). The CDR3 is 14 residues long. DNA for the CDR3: TGTGCCTGGACCGCGGGACAGTTTTACAATGAGCAGTTCTTC. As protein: CAWTAGQFYNEQFF.

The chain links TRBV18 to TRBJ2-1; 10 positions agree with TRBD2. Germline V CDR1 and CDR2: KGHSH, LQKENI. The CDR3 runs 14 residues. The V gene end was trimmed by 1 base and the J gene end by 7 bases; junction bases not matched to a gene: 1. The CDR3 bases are TGTGCCAGCTCACCACGGACTAGCGGAAATGAGCAGTTCTTC. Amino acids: CASSPRTSGNEQFF.

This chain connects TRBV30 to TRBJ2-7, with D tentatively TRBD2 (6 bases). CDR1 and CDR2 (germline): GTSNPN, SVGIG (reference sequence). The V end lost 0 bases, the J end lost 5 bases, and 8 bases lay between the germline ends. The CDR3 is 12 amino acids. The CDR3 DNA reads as TGTGCCTGGAGTGTCCGCGGGGACGAGCAGTACTTC. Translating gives CAWSVRGDEQYF. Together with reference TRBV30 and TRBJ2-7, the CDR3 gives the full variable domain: SQTIHQWPATLVQPVGSPLSLECTVEGTSNPNLYWYRQAAGRGLQLLFYSVGIGQISSEVPQNLSASRPQDRQFILSSKKLLLSDSGFYLCAWSVRGDEQYFGPGTRLTVT.

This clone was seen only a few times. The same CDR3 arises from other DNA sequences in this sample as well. Here the CDR3 DNA reads TGTGCCAGCAGCTTATTCGGGGGAAACGAGCAGTACTTC. As protein: CASSLFGGNEQYF. The V call is TRBV7-2, the J call TRBJ2-7; D may be TRBD2 (6 bases). Per germline, CDR1 SGHTA and CDR2 FQGNSA. The CDR3 has 13 residues. V dropped 2 bases and J dropped 5 bases, with 10 bases sitting between them. Together with reference TRBV7-2 and TRBJ2-7, the CDR3 gives the full variable domain: GAGVSQSPSNKVTEKGKDVELRCDPISGHTALYWYRQSLGQGLEFLIYFQGNSAPDKSGLPSDRFSAERTGGSVSTLTIQRTQQEDSAVYLCASSLFGGNEQYFGPGTRLTVT.

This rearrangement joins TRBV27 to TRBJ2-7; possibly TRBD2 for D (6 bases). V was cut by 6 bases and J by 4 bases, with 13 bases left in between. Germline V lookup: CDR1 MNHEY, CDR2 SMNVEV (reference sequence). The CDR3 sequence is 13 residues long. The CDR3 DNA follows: TGTGCCAGCAGCTTGGGGGGTCGGTACGAGCAGTACTTC. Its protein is CASSLGGRYEQYF.

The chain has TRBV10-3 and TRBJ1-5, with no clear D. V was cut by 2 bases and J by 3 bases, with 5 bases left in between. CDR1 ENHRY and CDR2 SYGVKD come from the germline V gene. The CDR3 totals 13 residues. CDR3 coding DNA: TGTGCCATCAGTGAGCACATCAATCAGCCCCAGCATTTT. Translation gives CAISEHINQPQHF.

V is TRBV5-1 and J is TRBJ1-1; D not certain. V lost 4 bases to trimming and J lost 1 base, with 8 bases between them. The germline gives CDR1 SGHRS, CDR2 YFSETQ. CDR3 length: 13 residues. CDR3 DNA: TGCGCCAGCAGCACTAGCAGGAACACTGAAGCTTTCTTT. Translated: CASSTSRNTEAFF.